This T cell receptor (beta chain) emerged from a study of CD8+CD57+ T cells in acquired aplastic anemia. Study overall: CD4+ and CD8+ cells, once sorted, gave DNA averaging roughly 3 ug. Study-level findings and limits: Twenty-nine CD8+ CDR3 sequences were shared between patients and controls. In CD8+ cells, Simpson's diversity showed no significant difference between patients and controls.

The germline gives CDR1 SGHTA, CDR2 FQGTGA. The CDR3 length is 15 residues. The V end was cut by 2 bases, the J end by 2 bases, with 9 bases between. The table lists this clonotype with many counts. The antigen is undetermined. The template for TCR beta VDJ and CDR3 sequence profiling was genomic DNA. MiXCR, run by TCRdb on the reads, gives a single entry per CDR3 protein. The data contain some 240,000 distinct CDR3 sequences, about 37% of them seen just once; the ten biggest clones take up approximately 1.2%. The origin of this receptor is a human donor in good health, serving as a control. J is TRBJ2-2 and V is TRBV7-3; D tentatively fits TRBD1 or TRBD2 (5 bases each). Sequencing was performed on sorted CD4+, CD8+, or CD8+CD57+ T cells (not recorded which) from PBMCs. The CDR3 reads CASSLPGANTGELFF. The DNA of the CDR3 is TGTGCCAGCAGCTTACCCGGGGCAAACACCGGGGAGCTGTTTTTT.